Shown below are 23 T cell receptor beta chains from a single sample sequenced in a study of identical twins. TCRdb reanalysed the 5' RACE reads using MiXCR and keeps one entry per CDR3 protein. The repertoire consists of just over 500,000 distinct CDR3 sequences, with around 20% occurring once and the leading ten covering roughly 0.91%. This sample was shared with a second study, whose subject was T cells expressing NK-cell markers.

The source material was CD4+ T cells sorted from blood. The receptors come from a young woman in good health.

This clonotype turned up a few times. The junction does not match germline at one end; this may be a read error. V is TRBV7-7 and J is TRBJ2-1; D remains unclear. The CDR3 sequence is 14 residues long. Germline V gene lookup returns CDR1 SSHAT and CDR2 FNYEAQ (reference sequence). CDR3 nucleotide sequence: TGTGCTAGCAGCTCTCCGGGTCGTGGGAATGAGCAGTTCTTC. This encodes CASSSPGRGNEQFF.

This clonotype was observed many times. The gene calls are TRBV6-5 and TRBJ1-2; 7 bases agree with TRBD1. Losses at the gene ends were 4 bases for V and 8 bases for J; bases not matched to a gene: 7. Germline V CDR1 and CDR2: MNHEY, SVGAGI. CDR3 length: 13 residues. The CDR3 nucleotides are TGTGCCAGCAGTTCGACAGGGACTCGGGGCTACACCTTC. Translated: CASSSTGTRGYTF.

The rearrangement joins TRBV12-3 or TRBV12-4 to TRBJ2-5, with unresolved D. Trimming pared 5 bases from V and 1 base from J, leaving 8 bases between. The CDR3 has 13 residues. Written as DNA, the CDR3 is TGTGCCAGCAGTCGAGAGACCCAAGAGACCCAGTACTTC. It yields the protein CASSRETQETQYF.

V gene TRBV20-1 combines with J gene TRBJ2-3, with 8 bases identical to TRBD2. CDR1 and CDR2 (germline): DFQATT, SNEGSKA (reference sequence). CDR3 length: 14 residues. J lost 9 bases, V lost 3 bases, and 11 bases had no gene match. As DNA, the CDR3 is TGCAGTGCTAGGGCGGCGGGGGGTAAAGGAACGCAGTATTTT. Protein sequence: CSARAAGGKGTQYF.

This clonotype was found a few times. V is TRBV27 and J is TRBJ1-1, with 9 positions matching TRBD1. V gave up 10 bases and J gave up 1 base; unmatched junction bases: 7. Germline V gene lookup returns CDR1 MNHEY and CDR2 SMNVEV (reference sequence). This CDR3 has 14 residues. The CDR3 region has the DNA TGTGCCACCTCCGGGACAGGGCCGAACACTGAAGCTTTCTTT. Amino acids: CATSGTGPNTEAFF.

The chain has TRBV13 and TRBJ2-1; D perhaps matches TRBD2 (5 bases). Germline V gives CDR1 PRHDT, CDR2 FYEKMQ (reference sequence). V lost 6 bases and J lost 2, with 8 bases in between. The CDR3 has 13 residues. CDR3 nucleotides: TGTGCCAGCAGATCCGGGACCTACAATGAGCAGTTCTTC. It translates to CASRSGTYNEQFF.

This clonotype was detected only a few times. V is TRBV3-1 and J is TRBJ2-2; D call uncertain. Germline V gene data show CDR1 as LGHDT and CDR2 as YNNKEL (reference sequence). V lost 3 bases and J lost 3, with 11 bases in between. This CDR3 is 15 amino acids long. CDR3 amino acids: CASSQELGYTGELFF. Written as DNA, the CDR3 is TGTGCCAGCAGCCAGGAACTGGGGTACACCGGGGAGCTGTTTTTT.

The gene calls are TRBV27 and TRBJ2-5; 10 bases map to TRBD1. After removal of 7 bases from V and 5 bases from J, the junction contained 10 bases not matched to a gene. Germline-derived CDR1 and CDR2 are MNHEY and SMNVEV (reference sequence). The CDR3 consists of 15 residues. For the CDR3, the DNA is TGTGCCAGCAAAAGCTCGACAGGGGGCACGGAGACCCAGTACTTC. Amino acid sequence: CASKSSTGGTETQYF.

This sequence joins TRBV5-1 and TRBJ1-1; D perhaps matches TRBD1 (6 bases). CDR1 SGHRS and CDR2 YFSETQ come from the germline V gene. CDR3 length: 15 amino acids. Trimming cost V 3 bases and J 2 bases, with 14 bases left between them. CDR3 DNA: TGCGCCAGCAGCTGGGGAGGGGGGCTCAACACTGAAGCTTTCTTT. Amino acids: CASSWGGGLNTEAFF.

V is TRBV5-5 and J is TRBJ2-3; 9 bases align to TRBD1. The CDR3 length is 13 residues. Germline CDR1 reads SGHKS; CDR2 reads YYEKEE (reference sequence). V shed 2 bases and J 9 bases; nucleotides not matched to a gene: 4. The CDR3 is CASSFTGTGTQYF. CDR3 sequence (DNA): TGTGCCAGCAGCTTTACCGGGACAGGGACGCAGTATTTT.

As DNA, the CDR3 is TGTGCCAGCAGCGTTCAAGCGGCCGGCTACACCTTC. Amino acid sequence: CASSVQAAGYTF. The gene calls are TRBV7-2 and TRBJ1-2; no clear D. Trimming removed 5 bases from V and 8 bases from J, with 12 bases in between. The CDR3 totals 12 residues. In germline, CDR1 is SGHTA, CDR2 FQGNSA.

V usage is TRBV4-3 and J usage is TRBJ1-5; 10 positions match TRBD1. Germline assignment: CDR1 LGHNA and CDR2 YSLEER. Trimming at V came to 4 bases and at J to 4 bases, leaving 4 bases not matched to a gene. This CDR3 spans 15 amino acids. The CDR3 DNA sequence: TGCGCCAGCAGCCGGGACAGGGGTCCAAATCAGCCCCAGCATTTT. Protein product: CASSRDRGPNQPQHF.

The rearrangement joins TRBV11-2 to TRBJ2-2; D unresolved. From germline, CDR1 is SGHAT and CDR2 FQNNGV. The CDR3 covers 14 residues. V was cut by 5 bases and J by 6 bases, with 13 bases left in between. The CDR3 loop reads CASSQTKGSGELFF. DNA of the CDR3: TGTGCCAGCAGCCAAACTAAGGGATCCGGGGAGCTGTTTTTT. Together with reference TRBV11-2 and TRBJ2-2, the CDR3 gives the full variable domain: EAGVAQSPRYKIIEKRQSVAFWCNPISGHATLYWYQQILGQGPKLLIQFQNNGVVDDSQLPKDRFSAERLKGVDSTLKIQPAKLEDSAVYLCASSQTKGSGELFFGEGSRLTVL.

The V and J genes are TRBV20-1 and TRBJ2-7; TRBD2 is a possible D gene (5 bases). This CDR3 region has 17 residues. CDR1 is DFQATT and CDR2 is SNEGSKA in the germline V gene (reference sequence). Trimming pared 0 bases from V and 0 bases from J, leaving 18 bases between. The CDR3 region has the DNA TGCAGTGCTAGAGATGGATTTTTGGAGGACTTCTCCTACGAGCAGTACTTC. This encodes CSARDGFLEDFSYEQYF.

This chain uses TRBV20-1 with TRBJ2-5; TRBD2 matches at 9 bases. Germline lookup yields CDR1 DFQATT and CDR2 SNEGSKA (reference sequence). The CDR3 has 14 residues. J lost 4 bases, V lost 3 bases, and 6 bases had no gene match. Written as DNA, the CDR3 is TGCAGTGCTAGCCCGGGACTAGCTCGAGAGACCCAGTACTTC. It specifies CSASPGLARETQYF.

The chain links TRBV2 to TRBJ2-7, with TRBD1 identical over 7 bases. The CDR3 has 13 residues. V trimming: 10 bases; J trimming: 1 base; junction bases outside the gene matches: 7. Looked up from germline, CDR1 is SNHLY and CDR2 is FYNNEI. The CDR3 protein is CATQGDGSYEQYF. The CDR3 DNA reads TGTGCCACCCAGGGGGACGGGTCCTACGAGCAGTACTTC.

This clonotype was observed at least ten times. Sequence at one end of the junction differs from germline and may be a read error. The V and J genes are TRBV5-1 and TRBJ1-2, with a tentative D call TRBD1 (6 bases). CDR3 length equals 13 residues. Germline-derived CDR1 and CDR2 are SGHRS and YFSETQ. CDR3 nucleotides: TGTGCCAGCAGTTTGGCAGGGGACTATGGCTACACCTTC. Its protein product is CASSLAGDYGYTF.

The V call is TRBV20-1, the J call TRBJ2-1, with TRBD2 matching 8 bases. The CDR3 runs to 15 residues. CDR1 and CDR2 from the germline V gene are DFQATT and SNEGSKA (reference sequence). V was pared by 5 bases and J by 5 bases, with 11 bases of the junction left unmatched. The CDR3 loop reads CSASRGKLADNEQFF. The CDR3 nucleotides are TGCAGTGCTTCCAGAGGGAAACTAGCGGACAATGAGCAGTTCTTC.

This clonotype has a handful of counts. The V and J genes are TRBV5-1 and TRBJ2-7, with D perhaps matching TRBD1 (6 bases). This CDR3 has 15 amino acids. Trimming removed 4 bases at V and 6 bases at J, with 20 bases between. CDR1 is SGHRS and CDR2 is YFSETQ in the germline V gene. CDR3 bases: TGCGCCAGCAGCCCGATTGGGACAAAGGACGGCGAGCAGTACTTC. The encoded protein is CASSPIGTKDGEQYF.

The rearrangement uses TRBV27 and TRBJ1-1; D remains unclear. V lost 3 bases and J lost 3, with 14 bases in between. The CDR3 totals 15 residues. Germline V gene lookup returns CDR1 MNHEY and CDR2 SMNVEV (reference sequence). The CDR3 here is CASSFGEPGYTEAFF. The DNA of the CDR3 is TGTGCCAGCAGTTTCGGCGAGCCCGGGTACACTGAAGCTTTCTTT.

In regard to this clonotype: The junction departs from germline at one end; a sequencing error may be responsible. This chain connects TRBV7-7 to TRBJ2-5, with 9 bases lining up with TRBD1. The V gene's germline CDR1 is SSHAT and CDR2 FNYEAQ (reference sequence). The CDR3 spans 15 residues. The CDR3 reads CASSPGTGLQETQYF. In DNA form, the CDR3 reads TGTGCTAGCAGCCCGGGGACAGGGCTCCAAGAGACCCAGTACTTC. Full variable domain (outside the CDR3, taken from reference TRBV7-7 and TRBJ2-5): GAGVSQSPRYKVTKRGQDVTLRCDPISSHATLYWYQQALGQGPEFLTYFNYEAQPDKSGLPSDRFSAERPEGSISTLTIQRTEQRDSAMYRCASSPGTGLQETQYFGPGTRLLVL.

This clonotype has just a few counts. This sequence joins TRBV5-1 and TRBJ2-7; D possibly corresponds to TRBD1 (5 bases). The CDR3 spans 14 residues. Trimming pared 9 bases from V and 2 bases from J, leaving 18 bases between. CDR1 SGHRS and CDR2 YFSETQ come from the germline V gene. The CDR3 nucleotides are TGCGCCAACCAGTTAGGGGCGACGCCCTACGAGCAGTACTTC. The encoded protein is CANQLGATPYEQYF.

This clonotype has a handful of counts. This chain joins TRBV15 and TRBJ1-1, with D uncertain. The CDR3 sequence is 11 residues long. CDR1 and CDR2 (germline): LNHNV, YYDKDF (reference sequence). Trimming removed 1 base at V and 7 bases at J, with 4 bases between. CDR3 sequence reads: CATSRAYEAFF. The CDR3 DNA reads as TGTGCCACCAGCAGAGCCTATGAAGCTTTCTTT. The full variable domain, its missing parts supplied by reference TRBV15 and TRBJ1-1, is DAMVIQNPRYQVTQFGKPVTLSCSQTLNHNVMYWYQQKSSQAPKLLFHYYDKDFNNEADTPDNFQSRRPNTSFCFLDIRSPGLGDTAMYLCATSRAYEAFFGQGTRLTVV.